Each of the 2 T cell receptor beta chains below was sequenced from the same sample in a study of T cell responses to AZD1222 COVID-19 vaccine. TCRdb's table, derived via immunoSEQ multiplex PCR, lists solely in-frame clones and lacks some. The table has tens of thousands of clones, 85% to 90% seen once. Sequenced material: peripheral blood, taken 28 days after the second AZD1222 dose. The receptors were gathered from an adult who received the AZD1222 COVID-19 vaccine.

This chain's CDR3 is CASSLGQGADEQYF. DNA of the CDR3: TGCGCCAGCAGCTTGGGACAGGGGGCGGACGAGCAGTACTTC. V and J are TRBV5-1 and TRBJ2-7, with TRBD1 matching 10 bases. This CDR3 comprises 14 residues. V trimming: 0 bases; J trimming: 5 bases; junction bases outside the gene matches: 2. Germline V lookup: CDR1 SGHRS, CDR2 YFSETQ.

This chain links TRBV4-2 with TRBJ1-4; maybe TRBD1 (5 bases). V gave up 1 base and J gave up 6 bases, with 9 bases separating them. Germline-derived CDR1 and CDR2 are LGHNA and YNFKEQ. CDR3 length equals 14 residues. CDR3 region: CASSQGQGDEKLFF. The DNA of the CDR3 is TGTGCCAGCAGCCAAGGCCAAGGGGATGAAAAACTGTTTTTT.